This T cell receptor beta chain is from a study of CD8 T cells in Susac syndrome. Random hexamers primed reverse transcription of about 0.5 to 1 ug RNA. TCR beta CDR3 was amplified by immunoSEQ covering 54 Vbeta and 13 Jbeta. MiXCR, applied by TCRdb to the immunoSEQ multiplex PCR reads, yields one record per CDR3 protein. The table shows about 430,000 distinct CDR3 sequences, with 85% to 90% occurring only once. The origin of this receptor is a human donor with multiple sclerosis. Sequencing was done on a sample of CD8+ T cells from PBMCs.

The CDR3: CASSLAVQGNQPQHF. CDR3 DNA: TGTGCCAGCAGCTTAGCGGTCCAGGGGAATCAGCCCCAGCATTTT. The chain carries TRBV7-8 and TRBJ1-5, with D maybe TRBD1 (6 bases). V lost 0 bases, J lost 4 bases, and 10 bases lay in between. This CDR3 has 15 amino acids. Germline values: CDR1 SGHVS, CDR2 FQNEAQ.